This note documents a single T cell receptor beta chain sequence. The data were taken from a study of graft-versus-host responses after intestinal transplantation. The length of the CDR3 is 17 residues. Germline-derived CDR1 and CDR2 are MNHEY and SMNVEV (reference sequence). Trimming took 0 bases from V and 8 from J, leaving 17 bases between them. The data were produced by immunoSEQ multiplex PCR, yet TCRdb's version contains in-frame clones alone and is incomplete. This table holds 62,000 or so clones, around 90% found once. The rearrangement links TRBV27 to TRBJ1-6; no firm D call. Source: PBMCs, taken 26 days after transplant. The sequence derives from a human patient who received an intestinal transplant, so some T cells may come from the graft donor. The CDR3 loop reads CASSLSFTPTPHSPLHF. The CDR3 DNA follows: TGTGCCAGCAGTTTATCCTTTACTCCAACCCCGCATTCACCCCTCCACTTT.